Listed here is a single T cell receptor beta chain. Its antigen remains unidentified. Nothing much larger sits one base from this clone, and base qualities are not available. This sample was taken from a study of blood T cell repertoires in COVID-19 (TCRdb year 2020). For context, the study as a whole: Samples from collaborators originated in the United States, Italy and Spain and spanned both the acute and convalescent phases of COVID-19. HLA class I and class II types, where available, came from metadata supplied by the sample provider rather than from assay-based typing. The repertoires were released in a freely available public database intended as a resource for research on the immune response to SARS-CoV-2. Subjects who had been exposed to COVID-19, were actively infected with it, or had recovered from it provided the deeply sampled blood TCRbeta repertoires that made up the dataset. The material from the prospective study consisted of cDNA or gDNA derived from T cells, B-cell-depleted T cells, or PBMCs. Samples were obtained from the ongoing ImmuneRACE study (first 160 participants) and from 950 to 1,500 subjects provided by 6 global collaborators. Sample metadata almost always included a de-identified subject ID, COVID-19 status, age in years and sex. What the study reported, not specific to this receptor: How much clinical and demographic metadata was included differed by source and by participant, and the metadata was provided uncurated.

Each collaborating institution followed its own protocols to collect whole blood in K2EDTA tubes. For TCRbeta analysis, collaborators shipped samples as frozen whole blood, isolated PBMCs, or DNA extracted from either of those sample types. Cut back by 5 bases and 8 bases, the V and J ends lie 14 bases apart. CDR1 and CDR2 (MRHNA, SNTAGT) derive from the germline V gene. The CDR3 covers 13 residues, taking in both the cysteine and the phenylalanine. The DNA shown is the 39-base CDR3, in frame from base 1. TCRbeta CDR3 regions were amplified from genomic DNA by means of the immunoSEQ Assay, a bias-controlled multiplex PCR. The published analysis was carried out like this. The number of nucleated cells in each sample was estimated by amplification of reference gene primers within the assay. To quantify the absolute abundance of each unique TCRbeta CDR3 rearrangement, sequence reads were collapsed and filtered. Productive Simpson clonality was computed per sample as the square root of Simpson's diversity index over productive rearrangements. Held by TCRdb, this immuneACCESS table contains in-frame sequences only and omits some clones. Under half of the omission traces to an unresolved V gene where checked; the cause of the rest is unknown. Clone size and V and J calls were adopted from that table, with D and trimming inferred from the DNA. Recorded for this sample are more than 100,000 clones; approximately 81% of them occurred a single time. 8.4% of the sample goes to the ten largest clones.

The sequenced sample consisted of peripheral blood. This sequence was found in a woman aged 60-70 years with active or convalescent COVID-19. The sequence links TRBV6-4 to TRBJ2-3; a tentative D match to TRBD1 spans 6 bases. The nucleotide sequence reads as follows: TGTGCCAGCAGTCCGGACGAAGGGGGTACGCAGTATTTT. Its protein reads: CASSPDEGGTQYF.